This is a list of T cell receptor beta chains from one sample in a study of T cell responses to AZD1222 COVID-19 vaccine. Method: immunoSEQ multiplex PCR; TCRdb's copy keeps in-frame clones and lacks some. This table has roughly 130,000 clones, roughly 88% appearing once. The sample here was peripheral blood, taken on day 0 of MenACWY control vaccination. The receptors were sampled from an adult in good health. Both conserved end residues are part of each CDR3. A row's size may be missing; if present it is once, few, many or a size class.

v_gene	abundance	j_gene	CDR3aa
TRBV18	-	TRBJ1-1	CASSPPGTGGSNTEAFF
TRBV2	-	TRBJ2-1	CAIPRGSSYNEQFF
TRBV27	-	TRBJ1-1	CASSLIPGTEAFF
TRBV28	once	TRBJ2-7	CASRESGSSRHHEQYF
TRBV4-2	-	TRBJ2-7	CASSQDNNGLAVRYF
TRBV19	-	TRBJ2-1	CASSFRQGVTYNEQFF
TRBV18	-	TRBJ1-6	CASSPGAGSSPLHF
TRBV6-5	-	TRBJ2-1	CASNSQPGFDEQFF
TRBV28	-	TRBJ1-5	CASSPGEDSNQPQHF
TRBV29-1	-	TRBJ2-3	CSVELMDTQYF
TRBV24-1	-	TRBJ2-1	CATSDRGWGSEQFF
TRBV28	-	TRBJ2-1	CATIRTGTVPSNEQFF
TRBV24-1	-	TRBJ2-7	CATKRKRNRYEQYF
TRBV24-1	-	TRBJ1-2	CATSDSPQGINGYTF
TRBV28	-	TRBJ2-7	CASSFSRSYEQYF
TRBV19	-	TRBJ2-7	CASSPRTGSSYEQYF
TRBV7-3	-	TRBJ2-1	CASSFSSLSYNEQFF
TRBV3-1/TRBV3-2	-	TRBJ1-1	CASSHLGTATLGGEAFF
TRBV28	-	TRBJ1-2	CASRETPGQGAGYGYTF
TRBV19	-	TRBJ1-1	CASALSDRPEAFF
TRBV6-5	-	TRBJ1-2	CASYIYGGGYTF
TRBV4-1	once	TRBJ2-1	CASSHRAAPLGDNEQFF
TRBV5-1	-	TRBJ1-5	CASSLGGNSNQPQHF
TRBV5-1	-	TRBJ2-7	CASRLGLAGSSQIYNEQYF
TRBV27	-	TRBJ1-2	CASSLLEGGHYGYTF
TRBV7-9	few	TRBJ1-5	CASSLEGQPQHF
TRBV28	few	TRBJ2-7	CATKDRGNDEQYF
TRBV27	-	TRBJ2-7	CASSLGSGTYEQYF